These T cell receptor beta chains were read from a single sample in a study of blood T cell repertoires in COVID-19. Data came from immunoSEQ multiplex PCR; TCRdb stores just in-frame clones and leaves some out. The top ten clones hold roughly a tenth of a sample with approximately 390,000 clones, approximately 87% of them seen once. The sample consisted of PBMCs or T cells enriched from blood (not recorded which). The receptors originated from a woman in her forties or fifties who had recovered from COVID-19. CDR3s include the opening cysteine and the closing phenylalanine or tryptophan. A D gene is named only where the DNA matches it firmly. Some rows mark clone size as missing; the rest say once, few, many or name a class of expanded clone.

clone size	D gene	V gene	J gene	CDR3 protein	CDR3 DNA
-	-	TRBV2	TRBJ1-2	CASSPGWYGYTF	TGTGCCAGCAGTCCAGGGTGGTATGGCTACACCTTC
-	TRBD1	TRBV10-3	TRBJ1-5	CAISGDRGGNQPQHF	TGTGCCATCAGTGGGGACAGGGGTGGCAATCAGCCCCAGCATTTT
-	TRBD2	TRBV5-4	TRBJ2-1	CASSFGGGAFNEQFF	TGTGCCAGCAGCTTCGGCGGGGGGGCCTTTAATGAGCAGTTCTTC
-	-	TRBV4-1	TRBJ2-7	CASSQRSGTYEQYF	TGCGCCAGCAGCCAAAGATCGGGAACCTACGAGCAGTACTTC
-	-	TRBV6-2/TRBV6-3	TRBJ2-7	CASSPPGRGGPYEQYF	TGTGCCAGCAGTCCCCCGGGTCGAGGGGGACCCTACGAGCAGTACTTC
-	-	TRBV7-2	TRBJ1-5	CASSQSFDQPQHF	TGTGCCAGCAGCCAATCATTTGATCAGCCCCAGCATTTT
-	-	TRBV19	TRBJ1-6	CASSITAMSSYSPLHF	TGTGCCAGTAGTATTACAGCCATGAGTTCATATTCACCCCTCCACTTT
-	-	TRBV18	TRBJ2-7	CASSPNSQGSYEQYF	TGTGCCAGCTCACCAAATTCCCAGGGGTCCTACGAGCAGTACTTC
-	-	TRBV11-2	TRBJ1-5	CASSLGLGPWEPQHF	TGTGCCAGCAGCTTGGGATTGGGGCCCTGGGAGCCCCAGCATTTT
-	-	TRBV10-3	TRBJ1-6	CAISQTGGADNSPLHF	TGTGCCATCTCCCAAACGGGGGGCGCCGATAATTCACCCCTCCACTTT
-	-	TRBV18	TRBJ2-2	CASSPSGNTGELFF	TGTGCCAGCTCACCGTCAGGGAACACCGGGGAGCTGTTTTTT
-	TRBD1	TRBV7-6	TRBJ2-7	CASSLAGQGAGEQYF	TGTGCCAGCAGCTTAGCGGGACAGGGGGCTGGCGAGCAGTACTTC
-	TRBD2	TRBV5-1	TRBJ2-5	CASSLEWGGQETQYF	TGCGCCAGCAGCTTGGAGTGGGGAGGGCAAGAGACCCAGTACTTC
-	-	TRBV10-3	TRBJ1-3	CAISESRDAGNTIYF	TGTGCCATCAGTGAGTCGAGGGATGCGGGAAACACCATATATTTT
-	-	TRBV28	TRBJ1-1	CASRRDEAFF	TGTGCCAGCAGGCGGGATGAAGCTTTCTTT
-	-	TRBV6-5	TRBJ2-1	CASTQAGNNEQFF	TGTGCCAGCACCCAGGCGGGGAACAATGAGCAGTTCTTC
once	-	TRBV19	TRBJ1-2	CASSTDNFDYGYTF	TGTGCCAGTAGTACAGATAACTTCGACTATGGCTACACCTTC
-	TRBD1	TRBV7-2	TRBJ1-5	CASSFIQGGQPQHF	TGTGCCAGCAGCTTTATCCAGGGGGGTCAGCCCCAGCATTTT
-	TRBD1	TRBV19	TRBJ1-2	CASRDRDPYGYTF	TGTGCCAGTAGGGACAGGGATCCCTATGGCTACACCTTC
-	TRBD1	TRBV2	TRBJ1-5	CASSRDRGRGQPQHF	TGTGCCAGCAGTCGGGACAGGGGGCGCGGACAGCCCCAGCATTTT
-	-	TRBV21-1	TRBJ1-4	CASTNSPHRRYNEKLFF	TGTGCCAGCACCAATTCCCCTCATAGGAGATATAATGAAAAACTGTTTTTT
few	-	TRBV4-2	TRBJ1-4	CASSQEARPGPIF	TGTGCCAGCAGCCAAGAAGCGAGGCCGGGTCCCATTTTT
-	-	TRBV6-5	TRBJ1-3	CASCSSGAGNTIYF	TGTGCCAGCTGTTCGTCAGGGGCTGGAAACACCATATATTTT
-	-	TRBV4-2	TRBJ1-2	CASSQEGNGRGDYGYTF	TGTGCCAGCAGCCAAGAAGGAAACGGCAGGGGTGACTATGGCTACACCTTC
once	-	TRBV7-9	TRBJ2-3	CASSQMRGGTDTQYF	TGTGCCAGCAGCCAAATGCGCGGGGGCACAGATACGCAGTATTTT
-	-	TRBV9	TRBJ2-1	CASSDLGAGDYNEQFF	TGTGCCAGCAGTGACCTCGGGGCAGGGGACTACAATGAGCAGTTCTTC
-	-	TRBV2	TRBJ2-7	CASTFGGEQYF	TGTGCCAGCACCTTTGGAGGCGAGCAGTACTTC
-	-	TRBV5-1	TRBJ2-2	CASSLGTTNTGELFF	TGCGCCAGCAGCTTGGGGACAACGAACACCGGGGAGCTGTTTTTT
-	-	TRBV6-5	TRBJ1-2	CASTSGQNYGYTF	TGTGCCAGCACCTCGGGACAAAACTATGGCTACACCTTC
-	-	TRBV6-5	TRBJ1-3	CASRRSGVSGNTIYF	TGTGCCAGCAGACGCTCCGGGGTCTCTGGAAACACCATATATTTT
-	-	TRBV5-1	TRBJ2-1	CASSPEWAPAAYNEQFF	TGCGCCAGCAGCCCTGAGTGGGCTCCCGCAGCCTACAATGAGCAGTTCTTC
-	-	TRBV24-1	TRBJ2-7	CATSDGPREQYF	TGTGCCACCAGTGATGGCCCTCGAGAGCAGTACTTC
once	TRBD2	TRBV4-3	TRBJ2-3	CASSQGSSGGGQTQYF	TGCGCCAGCAGCCAAGGATCCAGCGGGGGAGGTCAGACGCAGTATTTT
-	TRBD1	TRBV7-2	TRBJ1-1	CASSLRSQGVRMTEAFF	TGTGCCAGCAGCTTACGGTCACAGGGGGTTCGAATGACTGAAGCTTTCTTT
-	TRBD2	TRBV2	TRBJ2-1	CASHAGEGLAGINEQFF	TGTGCCAGCCACGCGGGGGAGGGACTAGCGGGAATCAATGAGCAGTTCTTC
-	-	TRBV2	TRBJ2-5	CASSPDLVEAQYF	TGTGCCAGCAGTCCCGACCTTGTAGAGGCCCAGTACTTC
-	TRBD1	TRBV6-1	TRBJ1-1	CASSDPALTGGIPPGAFF	TGTGCCAGCAGTGACCCCGCTCTGACAGGGGGGATTCCTCCCGGAGCTTTCTTT
-	-	TRBV15	TRBJ1-2	CATSRDRIRENGYTF	TGTGCCACCAGCAGAGATAGGATCAGGGAAAATGGCTACACCTTC
once	-	TRBV5-5	TRBJ1-2	CASSFQSSGGRGGYTF	TGTGCCAGCAGCTTTCAGAGTTCTGGGGGCCGGGGCGGCTACACCTTC
-	-	TRBV14	TRBJ1-1	CASSQVNWNTEAFF	TGTGCCAGCAGCCAAGTAAACTGGAACACTGAAGCTTTCTTT
once	TRBD1	TRBV18	TRBJ1-2	CASSPDRGEGYTF	TGTGCCAGCTCACCGGACAGGGGAGAAGGCTACACCTTC
-	-	TRBV28	TRBJ1-5	CASSRADRNQPQHF	TGTGCCAGCAGTAGAGCAGACAGGAATCAGCCCCAGCATTTT
-	-	TRBV6-5	TRBJ2-7	CASSETESSYEQYF	TGTGCCAGCAGCGAGACGGAGAGCTCCTACGAGCAGTACTTC
-	-	TRBV19	TRBJ1-3	CASTRGAPGNTIYF	TGTGCCAGTACGCGGGGCGCCCCTGGAAACACCATATATTTT
-	-	TRBV2	TRBJ1-3	CASTGGNTIYF	TGTGCCAGCACCGGTGGAAACACCATATATTTT
-	-	TRBV9	TRBJ1-6	CASSVGQVYNSPLHF	TGTGCCAGCAGCGTAGGGCAAGTCTATAATTCACCCCTCCACTTT
-	-	TRBV30	TRBJ1-1	CAWRGWGDTEAFF	TGTGCCTGGAGAGGTTGGGGAGACACTGAAGCTTTCTTT
-	TRBD1	TRBV28	TRBJ1-1	CASSLEGTGRFSGAFF	TGTGCCAGCAGTTTAGAGGGGACAGGGCGTTTTAGTGGTGCTTTCTTT
-	TRBD1	TRBV7-9	TRBJ1-2	CASSLGTGGVNYGYTF	TGTGCCAGCAGCTTAGGGACAGGGGGCGTAAACTATGGCTACACCTTC
few	-	TRBV30	TRBJ1-2	CAGETSRGYGYTF	TGTGCCGGGGAGACGAGCCGAGGCTATGGCTACACCTTC
-	TRBD1	TRBV5-1	TRBJ2-7	CASSEGTGSWEQYF	TGCGCCAGCAGCGAAGGGACAGGGAGTTGGGAGCAGTACTTC
-	TRBD2	TRBV14	TRBJ2-7	CASSQDRGVQYF	TGTGCCAGCAGCCAAGATCGGGGGGTGCAGTACTTC
-	-	TRBV12-3/TRBV12-4	TRBJ1-2	CASSLTGYGYTF	TGTGCCAGCAGTTTAACGGGCTATGGCTACACCTTC
-	-	TRBV28	TRBJ1-5	CASSFPLQPQHF	TGTGCCAGCAGTTTTCCTTTGCAGCCCCAGCATTTT
-	-	TRBV4-2	TRBJ2-4	CASSQGAGSVNIQYF	TGTGCCAGCAGCCAAGGGGCGGGGAGCGTAAACATTCAGTACTTC